The entry that follows covers one TCR beta chain sequence. Antigen unknown. The isolated RNA, all of it, was reverse transcribed, so expressed TCRB transcripts were what got sequenced. Profiling relied on immunoSEQ multiplex PCR, and the TCRdb table lists in-frame clones only, not all of them. The data contain approximately 360,000 clones, around 12% of them singletons. This sample is part of a study of beta chain features in type 1 diabetes. Study at large: Across the samples, 100 million to 130 million sorted cells were examined in total.

Germline CDR1 and CDR2: SQVTM and ANQGSEA. The length of the CDR3 is 14 residues. V shed 7 bases and J 6 bases; nucleotides not matched to a gene: 7. Overall study results and limits: Whether HLA type affects TCRB rearrangement stayed undetermined in the present work. Naive, central memory and Treg TCRB repertoires appeared more alike in patients than in healthy donors. Moderate but significant shortening of TCRB CDR3s was recorded in all four CD4+ subsets from Type 1 diabetes patients.

The gene calls are TRBV29-1 and TRBJ2-1; TRBD2 aligns across 12 bases. This clonotype was obtained from a woman aged 18-30 years with type 1 diabetes. Source material: naive CD4+ T cells from blood. The CDR3 sequence is CSAPTSGGPNEQFF. The CDR3 nucleotides read TGCAGCGCACCAACTAGCGGGGGGCCCAATGAGCAGTTCTTC.